The clone carrying this T cell receptor beta chain was seen a few times. What it recognizes is unknown. This sample stems from a study of blood T cells in healthy people across ages. The study, taken as a whole, reports: Expanded clonotype shifts may have been confounded, as the donors had an unknown CMV status.

The CDR3 is 14 amino acids. CDR1 MGHDK and CDR2 SYGVNS come from the germline V gene. Using a J-beta primer mix together with a sample-barcoded 5' primer, a second PCR was run for roughly 7 to 12 cycles. TCRdb re-called the 5' RACE reads through MiXCR, storing one row per CDR3 protein. The table has over 450,000 distinct CDR3 sequences, 20% to 30% seen once; the top ten hold less than 9%. The data were also submitted as part of a second study, on T cells of mothers and their children. From that report: Reads recorded for TCR beta CDR3 numbered over 9 million per mother and around 3 million per child. In unrelated and related pairs, TCR recombination output is shaped in a similar way by thymic selection. No clones detected were persistent microchimeric T cell clones.

The TCR was taken from a boy aged 5-17 years in good health. Source material: blood. J is TRBJ2-7 and V is TRBV25-1, with D hard to call. The J call may be mistaken, given a closer DNA end match to TRBJ2-5. The CDR3 protein is CASSESFLPETQYF. CDR3 nucleotide sequence: TGTGCCAGCAGTGAATCATTCCTTCCGGAGACCCAGTACTTC.